This entry lists 6 T cell receptor beta chains sequenced from one sample in a study of blood T cell repertoires in COVID-19. Only in-frame clones appear in the TCRdb table, and some are missing; sequencing was by immunoSEQ multiplex PCR. The profile shows approximately 74,000 clones, approximately 88% of them singletons. The material sequenced was peripheral blood. The receptor source for this set is a man older than 75 with active or convalescent COVID-19.

This rearrangement joins TRBV3-1 (or the pseudogene TRBV3-2) to TRBJ1-4, with 11 bases aligning to TRBD1. V lost 3 bases and J lost 0; bases outside the gene matches: 3. The CDR3 totals 17 residues. CDR1 is LGHDT, CDR2 YNNKEL, per germline (reference sequence). CDR3 region: CASSQGQGGSTNEKLFF. The CDR3 DNA reads as TGTGCCAGCAGCCAGGGACAGGGGGGTTCAACTAATGAAAAACTGTTTTTT.

This chain connects TRBV5-8 to TRBJ2-6; TRBD2 matches at 12 bases. The CDR3 is made up of 18 amino acids. The trim removed 3 bases at V and 0 bases at J, leaving 4 bases unmatched. Per the germline V gene, CDR1 is SGHTS and CDR2 is YDEGEE. The CDR3 protein is CASSSLAGGPSGANVLTF. CDR3 DNA: TGTGCCAGCAGCTCTCTAGCGGGGGGGCCCTCTGGGGCCAACGTCCTGACTTTC.

The chain combines TRBV5-1 with TRBJ1-2; D remains ambiguous. Germline V CDR1 and CDR2: SGHRS, YFSETQ. This CDR3 comprises 14 residues. The V gene lost 2 bases and the J gene lost 6 bases, with 14 bases spanning the gap. CDR3 nucleotide sequence: TGCGCCAGCAGCTTTAGCGGATTCGGTGATGGCTACACCTTC. This sequence encodes CASSFSGFGDGYTF. Full variable domain (rest looked up from reference TRBV5-1 and TRBJ1-2): KAGVTQTPRYLIKTRGQQVTLSCSPISGHRSVSWYQQTPGQGLQFLFEYFSETQRNKGNFPGRFSGRQFSNSRSEMNVSTLELGDSALYLCASSFSGFGDGYTFGSGTRLTVV.

This clone has only one observation. This sequence joins TRBV9 and TRBJ2-1; the D gene is possibly TRBD2 (5 bases). CDR1 is SGDLS and CDR2 is YYNGEE in the germline V gene. CDR3 size: 16 residues. The V and J ends lost 2 bases and 7 bases respectively, with 19 bases between them. Here the CDR3 DNA reads TGTGCCAGCAGCGTCGGGGAAGGCATCGGTTTTAATGAGCAGTTCTTC. Amino acid sequence: CASSVGEGIGFNEQFF.

The J gene is TRBJ2-7, the V gene TRBV6-5, with TRBD2 identical over 10 bases. CDR1 and CDR2 from the germline V gene are MNHEY and SVGAGI. V lost 4 bases and J lost 2; bases outside the gene matches: 5. This CDR3 contains 15 residues. CDR3 sequence (DNA): TGTGCCAGCAGTTCTAGGCTAGCGGGAGCCTACGAGCAGTACTTC. Its protein is CASSSRLAGAYEQYF.

This clone came up once. CDR3 sequence (DNA): TGCAGCGTTGAGCGGGGGGCAGGGGAGACCCAGTACTTC. Residues: CSVERGAGETQYF. This chain joins TRBV29-1 and TRBJ2-5, with TRBD2 matching over 8 bases. The CDR3 is 13 amino acids. Germline V gene data show CDR1 as SQVTM and CDR2 as ANQGSEA. V gave up 3 bases and J gave up 5 bases; unmatched junction bases: 5.